This TCR beta chain was profiled in a study of blood T cell repertoires in COVID-19. Across the study: T cells, B-cell-depleted T cells, or PBMCs provided the cDNA or gDNA that served as material.

After removal of 2 bases from V and 4 bases from J, the junction contained 4 bases not matched to a gene. This CDR3 is built from 15 residues. The germline V gene encodes CDR1 KGHSH and CDR2 LQKENI. This clone has only one observation. Original data processing: Nucleated cell counts were estimated from reference gene primer amplification. The method was immunoSEQ multiplex PCR; TCRdb's version includes in-frame clones alone and lacks a portion of them. The D gene and trimming were derived from the DNA, and the V and J assignments and clone size from that table. The top ten hold roughly 18% of the sample, which has 90,000 to 100,000 clones, roughly 80% seen once.

The sequenced material came from peripheral blood. The receptor was derived from a man older than 75 with acute or convalescent COVID-19. The chain recombines TRBV18 with TRBJ1-4, with 7 bases identical to TRBD1. CDR3 protein: CASSPNRDSNEKLFF. CDR3 nucleotide sequence: TGTGCCAGCTCACCAAACCGGGACAGTAATGAAAAACTGTTTTTT.